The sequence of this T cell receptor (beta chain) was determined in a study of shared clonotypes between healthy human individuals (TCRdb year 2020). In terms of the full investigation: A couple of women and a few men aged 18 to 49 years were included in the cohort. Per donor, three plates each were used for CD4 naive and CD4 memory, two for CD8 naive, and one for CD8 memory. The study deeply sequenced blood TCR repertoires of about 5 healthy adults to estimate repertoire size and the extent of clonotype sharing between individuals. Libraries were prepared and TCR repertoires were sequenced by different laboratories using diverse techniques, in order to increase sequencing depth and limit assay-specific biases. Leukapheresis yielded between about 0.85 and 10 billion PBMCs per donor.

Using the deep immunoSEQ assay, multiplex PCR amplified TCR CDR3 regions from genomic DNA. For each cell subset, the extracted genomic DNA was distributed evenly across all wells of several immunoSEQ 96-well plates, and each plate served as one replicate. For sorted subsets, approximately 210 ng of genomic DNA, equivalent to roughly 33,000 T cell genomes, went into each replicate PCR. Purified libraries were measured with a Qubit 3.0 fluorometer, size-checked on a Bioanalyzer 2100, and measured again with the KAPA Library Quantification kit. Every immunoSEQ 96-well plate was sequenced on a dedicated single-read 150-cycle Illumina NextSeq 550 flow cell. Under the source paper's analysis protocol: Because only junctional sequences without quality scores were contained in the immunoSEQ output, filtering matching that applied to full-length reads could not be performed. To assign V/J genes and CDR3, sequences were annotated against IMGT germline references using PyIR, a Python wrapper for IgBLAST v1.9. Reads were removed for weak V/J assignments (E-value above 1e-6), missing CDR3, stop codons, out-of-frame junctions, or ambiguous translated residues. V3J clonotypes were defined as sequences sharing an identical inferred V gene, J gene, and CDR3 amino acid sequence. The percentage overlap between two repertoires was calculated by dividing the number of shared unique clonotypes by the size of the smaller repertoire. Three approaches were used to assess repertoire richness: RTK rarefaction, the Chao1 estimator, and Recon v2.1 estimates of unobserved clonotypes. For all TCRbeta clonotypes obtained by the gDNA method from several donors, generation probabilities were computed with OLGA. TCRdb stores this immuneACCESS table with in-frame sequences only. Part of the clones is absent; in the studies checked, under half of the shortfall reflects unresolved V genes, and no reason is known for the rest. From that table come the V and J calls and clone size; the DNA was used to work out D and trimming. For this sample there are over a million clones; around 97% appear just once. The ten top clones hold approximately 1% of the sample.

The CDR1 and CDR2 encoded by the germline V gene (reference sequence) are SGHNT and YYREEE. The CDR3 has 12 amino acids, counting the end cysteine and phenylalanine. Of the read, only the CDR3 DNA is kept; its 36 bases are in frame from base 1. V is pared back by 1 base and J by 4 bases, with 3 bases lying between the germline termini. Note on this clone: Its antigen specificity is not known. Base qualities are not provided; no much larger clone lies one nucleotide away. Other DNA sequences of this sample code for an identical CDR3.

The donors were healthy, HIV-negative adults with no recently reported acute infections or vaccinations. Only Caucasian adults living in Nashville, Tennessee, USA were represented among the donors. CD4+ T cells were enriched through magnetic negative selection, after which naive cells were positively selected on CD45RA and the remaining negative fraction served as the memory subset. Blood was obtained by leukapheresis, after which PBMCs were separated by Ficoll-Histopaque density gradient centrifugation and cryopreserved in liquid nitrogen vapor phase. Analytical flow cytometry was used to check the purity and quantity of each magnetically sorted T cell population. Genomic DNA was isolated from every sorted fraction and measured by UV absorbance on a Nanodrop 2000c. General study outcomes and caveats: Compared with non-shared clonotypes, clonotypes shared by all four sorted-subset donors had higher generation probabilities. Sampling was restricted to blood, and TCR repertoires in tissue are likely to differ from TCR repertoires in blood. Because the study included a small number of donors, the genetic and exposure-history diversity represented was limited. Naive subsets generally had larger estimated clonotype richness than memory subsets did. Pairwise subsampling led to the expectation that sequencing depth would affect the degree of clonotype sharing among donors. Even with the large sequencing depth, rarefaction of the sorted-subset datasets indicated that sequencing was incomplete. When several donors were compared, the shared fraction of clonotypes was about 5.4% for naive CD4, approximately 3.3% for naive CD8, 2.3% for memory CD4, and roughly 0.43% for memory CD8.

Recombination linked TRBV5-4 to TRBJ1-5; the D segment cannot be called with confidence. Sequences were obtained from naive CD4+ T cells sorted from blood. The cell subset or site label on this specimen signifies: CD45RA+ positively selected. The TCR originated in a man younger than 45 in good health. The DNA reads TGTGCCAGCAGCTTGCCGAATCAGCCCCAGCATTTT. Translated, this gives CASSLPNQPQHF. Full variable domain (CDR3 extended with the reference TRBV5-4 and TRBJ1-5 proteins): ETGVTQSPTHLIKTRGQQVTLRCSSQSGHNTVSWYQQALGQGPQFIFQYYREEENGRGNFPPRFSGLQFPNYSSELNVNALELDDSALYLCASSLPNQPQHFGDGTRLSIL.